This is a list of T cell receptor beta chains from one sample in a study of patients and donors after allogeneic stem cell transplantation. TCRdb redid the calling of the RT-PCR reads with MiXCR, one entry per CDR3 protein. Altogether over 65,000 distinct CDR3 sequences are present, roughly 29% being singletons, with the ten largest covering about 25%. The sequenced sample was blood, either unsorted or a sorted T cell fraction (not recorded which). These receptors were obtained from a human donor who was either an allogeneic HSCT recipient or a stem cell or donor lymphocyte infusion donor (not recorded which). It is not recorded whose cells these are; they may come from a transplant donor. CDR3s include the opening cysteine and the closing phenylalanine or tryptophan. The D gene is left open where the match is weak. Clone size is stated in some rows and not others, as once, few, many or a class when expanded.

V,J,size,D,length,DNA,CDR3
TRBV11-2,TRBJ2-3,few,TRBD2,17,TGTGCCAGCAGCTTAGGGTTTCTAGCGGGGGAGGGGGATACGCAGTATTTT,CASSLGFLAGEGDTQYF
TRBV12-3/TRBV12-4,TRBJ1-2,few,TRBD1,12,TGTGCCAGCACGACAGGGGGAGGAGGCTACACCTTC,CASTTGGGGYTF
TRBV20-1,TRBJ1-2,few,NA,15,TGCAGTGCTACCCCCGAGCCAGGGAGGAACTATGGCTACACCTTC,CSATPEPGRNYGYTF
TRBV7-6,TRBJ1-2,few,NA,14,TGTGCCAGCAGCCCCACTTGGGGGTCCTATGGCTACACCTTC,CASSPTWGSYGYTF
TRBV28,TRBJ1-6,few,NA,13,TGTGCCACTTGGGGCGGGTATAATTCACCCCTCCACTTT,CATWGGYNSPLHF
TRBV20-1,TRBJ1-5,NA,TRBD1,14,TGCAGTGCTAGAGAGACAGGGGGCAGTCAGCCCCAGCATTTT,CSARETGGSQPQHF
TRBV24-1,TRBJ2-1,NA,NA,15,TGTGCCACCAGCCCGGTCGGGGGCTCCTACAATGAGCAGTTCTTC,CATSPVGGSYNEQFF
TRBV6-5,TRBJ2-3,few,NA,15,TGTGCCAGCAGTTACGGGCAGGGGAACACAGATACGCAGTATTTT,CASSYGQGNTDTQYF
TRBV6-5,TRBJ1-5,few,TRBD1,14,TGTGCCAGCAGACCCGGACAGGGCGCGGGACCCCAGCATTTT,CASRPGQGAGPQHF
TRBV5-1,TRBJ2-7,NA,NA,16,TGCGCCAGCAGCTCCCCCCCGGACAGCTACTCCTACGAGCAGTACTTC,CASSSPPDSYSYEQYF
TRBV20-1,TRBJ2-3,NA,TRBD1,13,TGCAGTGCTCCTCTAGATTCAGTCCGGGACAGGATTTTT,CSAPLDSVRDRIF
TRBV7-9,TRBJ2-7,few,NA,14,TGTGCCAGCAGCCCCACCAATATGAACTACGAGCAGTACTTC,CASSPTNMNYEQYF
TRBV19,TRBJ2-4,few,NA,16,TGTGCCAGTAGTATAGATCGTGCAGGGACCCAAAACATTCAGTACTTC,CASSIDRAGTQNIQYF
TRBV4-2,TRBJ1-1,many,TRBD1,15,TGTGCCAGCAGCCAACCGGGACAGGGGGCTCTTGAAGCTTTCTTT,CASSQPGQGALEAFF
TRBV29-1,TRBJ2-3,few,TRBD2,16,TGCAGCGTTGTTCGTTTCAGCGGGGGGGGCACAGATACGCAGTATTTT,CSVVRFSGGGTDTQYF
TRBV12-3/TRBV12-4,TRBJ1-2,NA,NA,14,TGTGCCAGCTCTCGGGAGGCACGCGGCTATGGCTACACCTTC,CASSREARGYGYTF
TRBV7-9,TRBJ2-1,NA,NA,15,TGTGCCAGCAGCTCTAGGACCTGGGCCTACAATGAGCAGTTCTTC,CASSSRTWAYNEQFF
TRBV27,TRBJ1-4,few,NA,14,TGTGCCAGCAGTTCCCGCGTAAATAATGAAAAACTGTTTTTT,CASSSRVNNEKLFF
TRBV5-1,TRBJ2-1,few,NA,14,TGCGCCAGCAGCTTGGCCATGGAGTACAATGAGCAGTTCTTC,CASSLAMEYNEQFF
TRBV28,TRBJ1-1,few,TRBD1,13,TGTGCCAGCAGCTCGACAGGGGCGAAGTGGGCTTTCTTT,CASSSTGAKWAFF
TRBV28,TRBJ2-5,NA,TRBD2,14,TGTGCCAGCAGTTTAACTAGCGGTGGGGGGACCCAGTACTTC,CASSLTSGGGTQYF
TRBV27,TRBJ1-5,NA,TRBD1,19,TGTGCCAGCAGTAAAACAACCCGGGACAGGGTTTATAGCAATCAGCCCCAGCATTTT,CASSKTTRDRVYSNQPQHF
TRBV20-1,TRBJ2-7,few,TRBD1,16,TGCAGTGCTAGAGATGGGGACAGGGGGAAGTACTACGAGCAGTACTTC,CSARDGDRGKYYEQYF
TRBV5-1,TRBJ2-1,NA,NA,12,TGCGCCAGCAGCTTATGGGGGGCCGAGCAGTTCTTC,CASSLWGAEQFF
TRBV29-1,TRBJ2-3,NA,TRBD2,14,TGCAGCGTAATGAGCGGGGGGGCCCCAGATACGCAGTATTTT,CSVMSGGAPDTQYF
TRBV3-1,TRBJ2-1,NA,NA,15,TGTGCCAGCAGCCAAGGGAGAAGGTCCTACAATGAGCAGTTCTTC,CASSQGRRSYNEQFF
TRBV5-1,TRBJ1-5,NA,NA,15,TGCGCCAGCAGATCCCAACCAGGGGTTGGGCAGCCCCAGCATTTT,CASRSQPGVGQPQHF
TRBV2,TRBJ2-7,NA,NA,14,TGTGCCAGCAGTGAGCTCCCAAGATCCTACGAGCAGTACTTC,CASSELPRSYEQYF
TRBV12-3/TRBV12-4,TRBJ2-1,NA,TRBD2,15,TGTGCCAGCAGTAGGACTAGCGGGGAGTACAATGAGCAGTTCTTC,CASSRTSGEYNEQFF
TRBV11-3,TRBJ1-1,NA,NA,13,TGTGCCAGCAGCTTAGTAGGGGAAACTGAAGCTTTCTTT,CASSLVGETEAFF
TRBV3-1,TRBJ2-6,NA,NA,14,TGTGCCAGCAGCCAAACAGCTGGGGCCAACGTCCTGACTTTC,CASSQTAGANVLTF
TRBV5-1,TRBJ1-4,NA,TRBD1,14,TGCGCCAGCAGCCTCGGGACAGGGGATGAAAAACTGTTTTTT,CASSLGTGDEKLFF
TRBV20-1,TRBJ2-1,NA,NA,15,TGCAGTGCTCACGTGGTGGAGCGCGCCTACAATGAGCAGTTCTTC,CSAHVVERAYNEQFF
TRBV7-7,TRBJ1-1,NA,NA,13,TGTGCCAGCAGCTTATCGCTGACAGGAGAAGCTTTCTTT,CASSLSLTGEAFF
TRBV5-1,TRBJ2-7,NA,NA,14,TGCGCCAGCAGCTTGGCCAGGGAGGACTACGAGCAGTACTTC,CASSLAREDYEQYF
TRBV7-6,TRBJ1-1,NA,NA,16,TGTGCCAGCAGCCCGAGACAGTGGGGGATGAACACTGAAGCTTTCTTT,CASSPRQWGMNTEAFF
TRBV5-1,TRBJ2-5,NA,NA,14,TGCGCCAGCAGCTTCAACTCCGGGAGAGAGACCCAGTACTTC,CASSFNSGRETQYF
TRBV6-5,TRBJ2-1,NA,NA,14,TGTGCCAGCAGTCCCCTTCTTTGGGGGAATGAGCAGTTCTTC,CASSPLLWGNEQFF
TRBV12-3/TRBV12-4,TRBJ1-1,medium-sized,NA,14,TGTGCCAGCAGTTATTTCCAATCGAACACTGAAGCTTTCTTT,CASSYFQSNTEAFF
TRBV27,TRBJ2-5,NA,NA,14,TGTGCCAGCAGTCAAACCAGGTACCAAGAGACCCAGTACTTC,CASSQTRYQETQYF
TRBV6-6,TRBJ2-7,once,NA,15,TGTGCCAGCAGTTACTCGAGGCAGGTTTCCTACGAGCAGTACTTC,CASSYSRQVSYEQYF
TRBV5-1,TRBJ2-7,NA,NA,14,TGCGCCAGCAGCTTCCGGGACGGGACCTACGAGCAGTACTTC,CASSFRDGTYEQYF
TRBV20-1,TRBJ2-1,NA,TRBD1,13,TGCAGTTTTCACCCCGGACAGGACAATGAGCAGTTCTTC,CSFHPGQDNEQFF
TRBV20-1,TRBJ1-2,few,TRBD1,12,TGCAGTGCTCCGGACAGGGCGGATGGCTACACCTTC,CSAPDRADGYTF
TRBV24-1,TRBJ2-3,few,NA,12,TGTGCCACCAGTGACGCCACAGATACGCAGTATTTT,CATSDATDTQYF
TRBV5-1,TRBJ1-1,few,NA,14,TGCGCCAGCAGCTTAAGAGTGATGGAAGGTGAAGCTTTCTTT,CASSLRVMEGEAFF
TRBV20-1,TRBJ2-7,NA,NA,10,TGCAGTGCTGGTGGTCCCGAGCAGTACTTC,CSAGGPEQYF
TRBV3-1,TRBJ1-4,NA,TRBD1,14,TGTGCCAGCAGCGACAGGGCCGGGAATGAAAAACTGTTTTTT,CASSDRAGNEKLFF
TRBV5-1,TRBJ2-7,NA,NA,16,TGCGCCAGCAGCTCCGTTGCGGGGTCTTGGCCCTACGAGCAGTACTTC,CASSSVAGSWPYEQYF
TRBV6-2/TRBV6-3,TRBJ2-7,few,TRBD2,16,TGTGCCAGCAGTTACTTGGGACTAGCGGTCTCCTACGAGCAGTACTTC,CASSYLGLAVSYEQYF
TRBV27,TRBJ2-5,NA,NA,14,TGTGCCAGCAGTCCCGGATGGCTCCAAGAGACCCAGTACTTC,CASSPGWLQETQYF